The source of this TCR beta chain is a study of blood T cell repertoires in COVID-19. J gave up 5 bases and V 6 bases, and 4 bases lay outside the gene matches. The CDR3 is made up of 11 amino acids. Per germline, CDR1 SQVTM and CDR2 ANQGSEA. Clones were sequenced by immunoSEQ multiplex PCR, and TCRdb holds only the in-frame ones, with some missing. In the table there are 150,000 to 200,000 clones, approximately 84% of which are singletons. Sample: peripheral blood. This sequence was found in a human donor with acute or convalescent COVID-19. The donor label of this sample is uncertain. The chain couples TRBV29-1 to TRBJ2-7; 7 bases are a match to TRBD1. The CDR3 is CSVGTEHEQYF. As DNA, the CDR3 is TGCAGCGTCGGGACAGAGCACGAGCAGTACTTC.